This T cell receptor (beta chain) was observed in a study of early stage breast cancer tumors. Findings and caveats of the study: Tumors had 2 to 3-fold higher T cell density than normal breast.

CDR1 SQVTM and CDR2 ANQGSEA come from the germline V gene. V was trimmed by 1 base and J by 4 bases, leaving 11 bases between them. The CDR3 consists of 14 residues. Details on this clone: The antigen remains unidentified.

Here immunoSEQ multiplex PCR was the method, and the copy in TCRdb shows in-frame clones only, minus some. The sample gives about 72,000 clones, approximately 79% of which show up once; 3% to 4.5% is in the top ten. The gene calls are TRBV29-1 and TRBJ2-1; D could derive from TRBD1 or TRBD2 (5 bases each). The source of this sequence is a person aged 60 to 70 with breast cancer. Sequenced input: blood. CDR3 sequence (DNA): TGCAGCGTTGAAGGGGGTGGGGGATACAATGAGCAGTTCTTC. It yields the protein CSVEGGGGYNEQFF.